What follows are 9 T cell receptor beta chains derived from one specimen sequenced in a study of Ad26.COV2.S vaccination and SARS-CoV-2 variants. Only in-frame clones appear in the TCRdb table, and some are missing; sequencing was by immunoSEQ multiplex PCR. Counted here are a few hundred thousand clones, 75% to 95% occurring once; the ten biggest clones make up 12%. Treatment denoted: over 15 received Ad26.COV2.S at low or high dose, single or two shots; a few received placebo; per-sample allocation not given. All samples were drawn on day 63, counting from the first vaccine or placebo injection. Sequenced here: peripheral blood, sampled in a trial of Ad26.COV2.S vaccine versus placebo. The receptor source for this set is a person aged 18 to 65 who received the Ad26.COV2.S COVID-19 vaccine or a placebo.

The J gene is TRBJ2-1, the V gene TRBV3-1 (or the pseudogene TRBV3-2); tentative D call: TRBD2 (6 bases). Trimming pared 0 bases from V and 10 bases from J, leaving 16 bases between. Germline V gives CDR1 LGHDT, CDR2 YNNKEL (reference sequence). The CDR3 is 15 amino acids. CDR3 region: CASSQDLRLEGEQFF. CDR3 nucleotides: TGTGCCAGCAGCCAAGATTTGAGACTAGAAGGGGAGCAGTTCTTC.

This clone was recorded a few times. The rearrangement links TRBV19 to TRBJ1-5, with D possibly TRBD1 on 6 matching bases. In germline, CDR1 is LNHDA, CDR2 SQIVND (reference sequence). Between the trimmed V and J ends, which lost 10 bases and 0 bases, there was a span of 16 bases. The CDR3 has 15 amino acids. The CDR3 DNA reads as TGTGCCACCAACTGGTTGGACAGTAGCAATCAGCCCCAGCATTTT. It yields the protein CATNWLDSSNQPQHF. Filled out from reference TRBV19 and TRBJ1-5, the complete variable domain reads DGGITQSPKYLFRKEGQNVTLSCEQNLNHDAMYWYRQDPGQGLRLIYYSQIVNDFQKGDIAEGYSVSREKKESFPLTVTSAQKNPTAFYLCATNWLDSSNQPQHFGDGTRLSIL.

The V and J genes are TRBV4-3 and TRBJ2-3, with 10 bases identical to TRBD2. CDR1 and CDR2 (germline): LGHNA, YSLEER. This CDR3 region has 18 residues. The J segment lost 2 bases and the V segment lost 8 bases, leaving 16 bases of the junction unmatched. The CDR3 nucleotides read TGCGCCAGCCCTACTAGCGGGAATACCCTTTTTAACACAGATACGCAGTATTTT. Amino acid sequence: CASPTSGNTLFNTDTQYF.

The chain couples TRBV6-5 to TRBJ1-1; TRBD1 matches 9 bases. The junction had 14 bases not matched to a gene; V was cut back by 2 bases and J by 10 bases. The CDR3 is 16 residues long. The germline CDR1 and CDR2 sequences are MNHEY and SVGAGI. CDR3 loop: CASSYTLTGGISVAFF. The CDR3 DNA follows: TGTGCCAGCAGTTACACCCTAACAGGGGGCATTTCGGTAGCTTTCTTT.

The chain combines TRBV4-1 with TRBJ2-7, with 9 bases lining up with TRBD2. The CDR3 loop spans 15 amino acids. Germline V lookup: CDR1 MGHRA, CDR2 YSYEKL. With 0 bases clipped from V and 5 bases from J, the junction kept 5 bases outside the gene matches. CDR3 bases: TGCGCCAGCAGCCAAGACGGAATAGCGGGGGACGAGCAGTACTTC. Protein product: CASSQDGIAGDEQYF.

The CDR3 DNA sequence: TGTGCCAGCAGCTCAGGGGGCCCCTCGGGGACTGAAGCTTTCTTT. Its translation is CASSSGGPSGTEAFF. The V and J genes are TRBV6-5 and TRBJ1-1, with 8 bases that match TRBD1. Per germline, CDR1 MNHEY and CDR2 SVGAGI. The ends lost 6 bases at V and 5 bases at J; junction bases unmatched: 11. The CDR3 totals 15 residues.

V is TRBV7-9 and J is TRBJ2-7; unclear D gene. V was cut by 4 bases and J by 5 bases, with 15 bases left in between. Germline values: CDR1 SEHNR, CDR2 FQNEAQ (reference sequence). The CDR3 runs 14 residues. CDR3 amino acids: CASSSRTSPHEQYF. As DNA, the CDR3 is TGTGCCAGCAGCTCAAGGACGTCACCCCACGAGCAGTACTTC.

The chain carries TRBV3-1 (or the pseudogene TRBV3-2) and TRBJ1-2, with D unclear. Looked up from germline, CDR1 is LGHDT and CDR2 is YNNKEL (reference sequence). The germline V and J ends were trimmed by 4 bases and 0 bases, with 12 bases remaining between them. The CDR3 runs to 15 residues. The CDR3 region is CASSPFGLANYGYTF. As DNA, the CDR3 is TGTGCCAGCAGCCCCTTCGGGCTAGCTAACTATGGCTACACCTTC.

This chain connects TRBV24-1 to TRBJ2-3; 10 nucleotides line up with TRBD1. This CDR3 comprises 15 residues. Per the germline V gene, CDR1 is KGHDR and CDR2 is SFDVKD. Germline trimming cut 5 bases from V and 4 bases from J; bases unmatched to any gene: 5. The CDR3 DNA is TGTGCCACCAGTGTTGCCGGGACAGGGGCAGATACGCAGTATTTT. The encoded protein is CATSVAGTGADTQYF.